A single sample gave rise to the 2 T cell receptor beta chains below, sequenced in a study of cytomegalovirus exposure and HLA in healthy donors. Use of 60 Vbeta and 13 Jbeta primers characterized the PCR. The repertoire was sequenced with immunoSEQ multiplex PCR; TCRdb's copy has only in-frame clones and lacks some. The table has around 86,000 clones, 7.6% seen once; the top ten hold 2.3%. The sample was PBMCs. Receptors were obtained from a man aged 45-65 years in good health and CMV-seronegative.

This sequence joins TRBV6-5 and TRBJ2-2, with D possibly matching TRBD1 (6 bases). The germline gives CDR1 MNHEY, CDR2 SVGAGI. CDR3 size: 15 residues. The V end lost 7 bases, the J end lost 6 bases, and 18 bases lay between the germline ends. In DNA, the CDR3 is TGTGCCAGCAAAAAGGGGGTAGCCCAGGCCGGGGAGCTGTTTTTT. It encodes CASKKGVAQAGELFF.

J is TRBJ2-5 and V is TRBV9; 7 bases agree with TRBD2. The CDR3 runs 16 residues. The germline V gene has CDR1 SGDLS and CDR2 YYNGEE. The junction had 11 bases not matched to a gene; V was cut back by 4 bases and J by 2 bases. CDR3 DNA: TGTGCCAGCAGCAAGCTCGGGACTACGAATCAAGAGACCCAGTACTTC. Its protein is CASSKLGTTNQETQYF. Full variable domain (rest looked up from reference TRBV9 and TRBJ2-5): DSGVTQTPKHLITATGQRVTLRCSPRSGDLSVYWYQQSLDQGLQFLIQYYNGEERAKGNILERFSAQQFPDLHSELNLSSLELGDSALYFCASSKLGTTNQETQYFGPGTRLLVL.